This T cell receptor (beta chain) was recorded in a study of beta chain features in type 1 diabetes. Overall study context: Age, gender and cell yields were similar between patients and healthy donors. Study-wide results and caveats: In all four CD4+ subsets, TCRB CDR3 length was significantly, moderately reduced in type 1 diabetes. Patients with type 1 diabetes carried fewer insertions and had more deletions at their VDJ junctions. The analysis here could not establish whether HLA type shapes TCRB rearrangement. A greater similarity of naive, central memory and Treg TCRB repertoires was seen among patients than among healthy donors.

This clone has a handful of counts. What it binds is not known. All of the isolated RNA was reverse transcribed, so expressed TCRB transcripts were sequenced. Sequencing was performed with immunoSEQ multiplex PCR; in TCRdb, only in-frame clones are kept and a portion is missing. This sample yields 350,000 to 400,000 clones, of which over 9.5% are seen a single time; around 0.0099% belongs to the top ten. Germline-derived CDR1 and CDR2 are SGDLS and YYNGEE. V was clipped by 2 bases and J by 2 bases; unmatched bases: 4. The CDR3 runs to 15 residues. The receptor's source is a woman in her late teens or twenties with type 1 diabetes. The source material was naive CD4+ T cells from blood. This chain links TRBV9 with TRBJ2-3; 8 bases match TRBD2. CDR3 region: CASSVTSGYTDTQYF. CDR3 in DNA: TGTGCCAGCAGCGTTACTAGCGGCTACACAGATACGCAGTATTTT.